The sequence of this T cell receptor (beta chain) was determined in a study of T-cell reconstitution after alpha-beta-depleted transplantation in children. Germline V gives CDR1 KGHSY, CDR2 FQNENV. There are 15 residues in the CDR3. The germline V and J ends were trimmed by 0 bases and 0 bases, with 9 bases remaining between them. Preparation of the TCRbeta library involved a method that used unique molecular identifiers. Using its own MiXCR run on the PCR reads, TCRdb lists one record per CDR3 protein. The sample shows approximately 520,000 distinct CDR3 sequences, over 10% of them seen only once. The receptor's source is a female patient aged 2-9 years who had a stem cell transplant for aplastic anemia, so the T cells may come from the graft donor. The input for sequencing was PBMCs, mostly from graft donor cells, taken 180 days after TCRalphabeta/CD19-depleted stem cell transplant. The chain recombines TRBV16 with TRBJ2-7; the D is unclear. The CDR3 region is CASSQSDGSSYEQYV. For the CDR3, the DNA is TGTGCCAGCAGCCAATCGGACGGAAGCTCCTACGAGCAGTACGTC.